This is a list of T cell receptor beta chains from one sample in a study of shared clonotypes between healthy human individuals. The assay was immunoSEQ multiplex PCR, and TCRdb's table has in-frame clones only and misses some. The repertoire has about 610,000 clones, more than 95% of them found once; the top ten carry about 0.06%. The sequenced material came from naive CD4+ T cells sorted from blood. The receptors originated from a woman aged 30 to 39 in good health. Each CDR3 is given with its conserved first and last residue. D genes are given only for firm matches. Expanded clones get a size class; other rows say once, few or many, or leave the size out.

V gene	J gene	D gene	clone size	CDR3 DNA	CDR3 protein
TRBV4-1	TRBJ1-4	.	.	TGCGCCAGCAGCCAAACGAGGTTCGGGGAAAAACTGTTTTTT	CASSQTRFGEKLFF
TRBV6-1	TRBJ1-5	TRBD1	.	TGTGCCAGCAGTTCGGACAGGGGTAATCAGCCCCAGCATTTT	CASSSDRGNQPQHF
TRBV28	TRBJ2-7	.	.	TGTGCCAGCAGTTTGGGCCGATTCCCCTACGAGCAGTACTTC	CASSLGRFPYEQYF
TRBV18	TRBJ2-1	.	.	TGTGCCAGCTCACCGGCCGGGGATTTTTTTGGTGAGCAGTTCTTC	CASSPAGDFFGEQFF
TRBV28	TRBJ2-7	.	.	TGTGCCAGCACCCTTGACGCGGGACCTACCTACGAGCAGTACTTC	CASTLDAGPTYEQYF
TRBV2	TRBJ1-1	.	once	TGTGCCAGCAGTGATTCTGGGGTTATGAACACTGAAGCTTTCTTT	CASSDSGVMNTEAFF
TRBV28	TRBJ1-3	TRBD1	once	TGTGCCAGCAGTAGCGGGACAGCAGGAAACACCATATATTTT	CASSSGTAGNTIYF
TRBV28	TRBJ2-2	.	.	TGTGCCAGCAGATGGACTGGCCCGAACACCGGGGAGCTGTTTTTT	CASRWTGPNTGELFF
TRBV6-1	TRBJ2-1	TRBD2	.	TGTGCCAGCTTAAGCCCGGGACTAGTCTCCAATGAGCAGTTCTTC	CASLSPGLVSNEQFF
TRBV11-2	TRBJ1-4	TRBD1	.	TGTGCCAGCAGCCTATGGACAGGGGAAGGAGAAAAACTGTTTTTT	CASSLWTGEGEKLFF
TRBV5-1	TRBJ2-5	.	.	TGCGCCAGCAGCTTGCTTTCCGAGACCCAGTACTTC	CASSLLSETQYF
TRBV29-1	TRBJ2-1	TRBD2	.	TGCAGCTTTCTTATAGCGGGAGGGCCGATCAATGAGCAGTTCTTC	CSFLIAGGPINEQFF
TRBV28	TRBJ1-2	.	.	TGTGCCAGCAGTTCCCCAGGAAACGTTAGCTATGGCTACACCTTC	CASSSPGNVSYGYTF
TRBV19	TRBJ1-1	TRBD1	once	TGTGCCAGTAGTACCCAGGGGGACACTGAAGCTTTCTTT	CASSTQGDTEAFF
TRBV6-5	TRBJ1-2	.	.	TGTGCCAGCAGTTACTCACAGGTCCACTATGGCTACACCTTC	CASSYSQVHYGYTF
TRBV7-2	TRBJ1-4	TRBD1	.	TGTGCCAGCAGCAGACGACAGGGGAGACGCGAAAAACTGTTTTTT	CASSRRQGRREKLFF
TRBV5-1	TRBJ2-7	.	.	TGCGCCAGCAGCTTTTCCGGGACCTACGAGCAGTACTTC	CASSFSGTYEQYF
TRBV6-6	TRBJ2-7	TRBD1	.	TGTGCCAGCAGTTACTCCAAGACAGGGGTCTCCTACGAGCAGTACTTC	CASSYSKTGVSYEQYF
TRBV27	TRBJ2-7	TRBD1	.	TGTGCCAGCAGTTTAAAAACAGGGGGTGTCCACGAGCAGTACTTC	CASSLKTGGVHEQYF
TRBV5-4	TRBJ2-5	TRBD1	.	TGTGCCAGCAGCTGGAACCCGGGACAGCAAGAGACCCAGTACTTC	CASSWNPGQQETQYF
TRBV27	TRBJ2-5	TRBD1	.	TGTGCCAGCAGTTTTTCAAGGACAGGGGTAAAACGAGAGACCCAGTACTTC	CASSFSRTGVKRETQYF
TRBV5-4	TRBJ1-2	.	.	TGTGCCAGCAGCGGACCTAACTATGGCTACACCTTC	CASSGPNYGYTF
TRBV10-3	TRBJ2-7	TRBD2	.	TGTGCCATCAGCGATACTAGCGGGAGGGCCGGGTCCGAGCAGTACTTC	CAISDTSGRAGSEQYF
TRBV14	TRBJ2-3	TRBD1	.	TGTGCCAGCAGCTTTCGGACAGGGGCAGTGGTCACAGATACGCAGTATTTT	CASSFRTGAVVTDTQYF
TRBV7-9	TRBJ2-2	.	.	TGTGCCAGCAGCGCCAGGAAATCGAACACCGGGGAGCTGTTTTTT	CASSARKSNTGELFF
TRBV28	TRBJ1-4	.	.	TGTGCCAGCAGATCAAGGGGCTTTAACGAAAAACTGTTTTTT	CASRSRGFNEKLFF
TRBV19	TRBJ2-6	.	.	TGTGCCAGTAGTTGGTTAGGTCAGAACTCTGGGGCCAACGTCCTGACTTTC	CASSWLGQNSGANVLTF
TRBV28	TRBJ1-1	.	.	TGTGCCAGCAGTTTAGCAGGGAGGACCACTGAAGCTTTCTTT	CASSLAGRTTEAFF
TRBV7-8	TRBJ2-5	.	once	TGTGCCAGCAGCCGCGGACCAGGCCAAGAGACCCAGTACTTC	CASSRGPGQETQYF
TRBV2	TRBJ2-7	.	.	TGTGCCAGCAGTGGGGGACTGGCCTCCTACGAGCAGTACTTC	CASSGGLASYEQYF
TRBV18	TRBJ1-5	TRBD1	.	TGTGCCAGCTCACCGGACAGGGGTAGCAATCAGCCCCAGCATTTT	CASSPDRGSNQPQHF
TRBV29-1	TRBJ1-1	TRBD1	.	TGCAGCGTTGACAGGGGGGCAGGCACTGAAGCTTTCTTT	CSVDRGAGTEAFF
TRBV6-1	TRBJ1-2	TRBD1	.	TGTGCCAGCAGCGCGAAGGCAGGGGGTGACTATGGCTACACCTTC	CASSAKAGGDYGYTF
TRBV5-1	TRBJ2-7	.	.	TGCGCCAGCAGCCCTGGCGGCAGGGATGGCTCCTACGAGCAGTACTTC	CASSPGGRDGSYEQYF
TRBV5-4	TRBJ2-1	TRBD2	.	TGTGCCAGCAGCTACGGGACTAGCGGGAACAATGAGCAGTTCTTC	CASSYGTSGNNEQFF
TRBV6-6	TRBJ1-2	.	.	TGTGCCAGCAGTCCCTCAGGGATCTCAGACTATGGCTACACCTTC	CASSPSGISDYGYTF
TRBV28	TRBJ1-1	.	.	TGTGCCACCCAGGGAGGGTATGGGACTGAAGCTTTCTTT	CATQGGYGTEAFF
TRBV2	TRBJ2-1	.	.	TGTGCCAGCAGTGAACAGGGATACAATGAGCAGTTCTTC	CASSEQGYNEQFF
TRBV11-2	TRBJ1-2	TRBD1	.	TGTGCCAGCAGCCAACAGGGGACAGGGGGCGGAGGCTACACCTTC	CASSQQGTGGGGYTF
TRBV7-3	TRBJ1-5	.	.	TGTGCCAGCAGCTTAACCCCGCTTCAGCCCCAGCATTTT	CASSLTPLQPQHF